Below, one TCR beta chain is given with its context. Its antigen is not identified. The source of the sample is a study of cytotoxic CD8 clonotypes in ibrutinib-treated CLL. Study-wide background: The cohort had 10 to 11 relapsed/refractory and around 14 treatment-naive patients, around 18 IGHV unmutated. Overall study results and limits: T-cell clonality at baseline went above that of age-matched healthy donors and rose and fell with circulating CD8+ T-cell counts. Treatment left the uncommon public clonotypes either contracted or stable in frequency. An increase in clonality occurred at ibrutinib response, followed by a return toward baseline at progression.

TCRdb's table, derived via immunoSEQ multiplex PCR, lists solely in-frame clones and lacks some. The top ten hold about 6.7% of the sample, which has fewer than 400,000 clones, 67% seen once. Germline assignment: CDR1 SGHTA and CDR2 FQGNSA. The germline V and J ends were trimmed by 5 bases and 6 bases, with 10 bases remaining between them. The CDR3 totals 13 residues. The specimen was PBMCs, collected after 36 months of ibrutinib treatment. This receptor was identified in a human donor with chronic lymphocytic leukemia. V and J are TRBV7-2 and TRBJ2-2; D ambiguous. In DNA, the CDR3 is TGTGCCAGCAGCGCGGCTATGGCCGGGGAGCTGTTTTTT. This codes for CASSAAMAGELFF.